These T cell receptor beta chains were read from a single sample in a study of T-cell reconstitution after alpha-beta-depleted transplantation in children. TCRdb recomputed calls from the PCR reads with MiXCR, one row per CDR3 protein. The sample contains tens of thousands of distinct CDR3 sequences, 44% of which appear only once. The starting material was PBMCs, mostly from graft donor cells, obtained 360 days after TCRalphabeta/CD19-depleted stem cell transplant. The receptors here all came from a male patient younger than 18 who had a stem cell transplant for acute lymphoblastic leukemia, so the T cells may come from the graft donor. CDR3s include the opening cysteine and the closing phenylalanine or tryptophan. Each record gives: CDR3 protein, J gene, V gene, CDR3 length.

cdr3_aa: CASSPGVGAPTDTQYF
j_call: TRBJ2-3
v_call: TRBV12-3/TRBV12-4
cdr3_length: 16

cdr3_aa: CASRPDGYEQYF
j_call: TRBJ2-7
v_call: TRBV2
cdr3_length: 12

cdr3_aa: CASRGLRTGELFF
j_call: TRBJ2-2
v_call: TRBV28
cdr3_length: 13

cdr3_aa: CASSVLAASYNEQFF
j_call: TRBJ2-1
v_call: TRBV3-1
cdr3_length: 15

cdr3_aa: CASSLQGGLTGELFF
j_call: TRBJ2-2
v_call: TRBV28
cdr3_length: 15

cdr3_aa: CSATDRGNNEQFF
j_call: TRBJ2-1
v_call: TRBV20-1
cdr3_length: 13

cdr3_aa: CASSLVRKGHGELFF
j_call: TRBJ2-2
v_call: TRBV12-3/TRBV12-4
cdr3_length: 15

cdr3_aa: CASSQAGGSSYEQYF
j_call: TRBJ2-7
v_call: TRBV12-3/TRBV12-4
cdr3_length: 15

cdr3_aa: CASSRENTEAFF
j_call: TRBJ1-1
v_call: TRBV12-3/TRBV12-4
cdr3_length: 12

cdr3_aa: CASSHKAGGPQYF
j_call: TRBJ2-3
v_call: TRBV3-1
cdr3_length: 13

cdr3_aa: CASSRRSGLAGAEQYF
j_call: TRBJ2-7
v_call: TRBV3-1
cdr3_length: 16

cdr3_aa: CASSLGLANEQFF
j_call: TRBJ2-1
v_call: TRBV27
cdr3_length: 13

cdr3_aa: CASSLSLGYTF
j_call: TRBJ1-2
v_call: TRBV5-4
cdr3_length: 11

cdr3_aa: CASRQEQALTTEAFF
j_call: TRBJ1-1
v_call: TRBV6-1
cdr3_length: 15

cdr3_aa: CASSQPLAGYNEQFF
j_call: TRBJ2-1
v_call: TRBV5-6
cdr3_length: 15

cdr3_aa: CASKSERVGTYEQYF
j_call: TRBJ2-7
v_call: TRBV25-1
cdr3_length: 15

cdr3_aa: CSARDLDGTSEYSSYEQYF
j_call: TRBJ2-7
v_call: TRBV20-1
cdr3_length: 19

cdr3_aa: CSAPGTGHSYEQYF
j_call: TRBJ2-7
v_call: TRBV20-1
cdr3_length: 14

cdr3_aa: CSVEFSDNYGYTF
j_call: TRBJ1-2
v_call: TRBV29-1
cdr3_length: 13

cdr3_aa: CASSPRQGEIRNEQFF
j_call: TRBJ2-1
v_call: TRBV5-1
cdr3_length: 16

cdr3_aa: CASSLQGYQKLFF
j_call: TRBJ1-4
v_call: TRBV12-3/TRBV12-4
cdr3_length: 13

cdr3_aa: CASSDRDRVMETQYF
j_call: TRBJ2-5
v_call: TRBV25-1
cdr3_length: 15

cdr3_aa: CSVRGDGHQETQYF
j_call: TRBJ2-5
v_call: TRBV20-1
cdr3_length: 14

cdr3_aa: CASSLSPRMGPQETQYF
j_call: TRBJ2-5
v_call: TRBV12-3/TRBV12-4
cdr3_length: 17

cdr3_aa: CASSMTSTSTDTQYF
j_call: TRBJ2-3
v_call: TRBV12-3/TRBV12-4
cdr3_length: 15

cdr3_aa: CASSLDGRDEQFF
j_call: TRBJ2-1
v_call: TRBV5-1
cdr3_length: 13

cdr3_aa: CASSVSGQAKNIQYF
j_call: TRBJ2-4
v_call: TRBV9
cdr3_length: 15

cdr3_aa: CASRRADLRGNTIYF
j_call: TRBJ1-3
v_call: TRBV12-3/TRBV12-4
cdr3_length: 15

cdr3_aa: CASSLTGSQETQYF
j_call: TRBJ2-5
v_call: TRBV5-1
cdr3_length: 14

cdr3_aa: CASSLGYGNQPQHF
j_call: TRBJ1-5
v_call: TRBV7-2
cdr3_length: 14

cdr3_aa: CASSVAQGAETQYF
j_call: TRBJ2-5
v_call: TRBV9
cdr3_length: 14

cdr3_aa: CASSDHNNEQFF
j_call: TRBJ2-1
v_call: TRBV6-4
cdr3_length: 12

cdr3_aa: CASSPPDRYSGETQYF
j_call: TRBJ2-5
v_call: TRBV18
cdr3_length: 16

cdr3_aa: CATSEPTGTNEQFF
j_call: TRBJ2-1
v_call: TRBV24-1
cdr3_length: 14

cdr3_aa: CASSLREGRTGELFF
j_call: TRBJ2-2
v_call: TRBV12-3/TRBV12-4
cdr3_length: 15

cdr3_aa: CSVHGGLATTEAFF
j_call: TRBJ1-1
v_call: TRBV29-1
cdr3_length: 14

cdr3_aa: CASSPYRQGSAEAFF
j_call: TRBJ1-1
v_call: TRBV4-3
cdr3_length: 15

cdr3_aa: CAITQGLKSTDTQYF
j_call: TRBJ2-3
v_call: TRBV10-3
cdr3_length: 15

cdr3_aa: CSVGTGRDEQFF
j_call: TRBJ2-1
v_call: TRBV29-1
cdr3_length: 12

cdr3_aa: CASSYSGAGNTIYF
j_call: TRBJ1-3
v_call: TRBV6-2/TRBV6-3
cdr3_length: 14

cdr3_aa: CSVEGAGTSYEQYF
j_call: TRBJ2-7
v_call: TRBV29-1
cdr3_length: 14

cdr3_aa: CASSTRDTQYF
j_call: TRBJ2-3
v_call: TRBV6-5
cdr3_length: 11

cdr3_aa: CSARSAGLSYEQYF
j_call: TRBJ2-7
v_call: TRBV20-1
cdr3_length: 14

cdr3_aa: CASSLGGKNGYTF
j_call: TRBJ1-2
v_call: TRBV3-1
cdr3_length: 13

cdr3_aa: CSAANYEQYF
j_call: TRBJ2-7
v_call: TRBV29-1
cdr3_length: 10

cdr3_aa: CASSQDRNTEAFF
j_call: TRBJ1-1
v_call: TRBV7-8
cdr3_length: 13

cdr3_aa: CASSQDGLSSYNEQFF
j_call: TRBJ2-1
v_call: TRBV4-3
cdr3_length: 16

cdr3_aa: CASRGQGNGAEAFF
j_call: TRBJ1-1
v_call: TRBV7-8
cdr3_length: 14

cdr3_aa: CASSPLGLAGGSEQFF
j_call: TRBJ2-1
v_call: TRBV12-3/TRBV12-4
cdr3_length: 16

cdr3_aa: CSAKVEKETQYF
j_call: TRBJ2-5
v_call: TRBV20-1
cdr3_length: 12

cdr3_aa: CASSLLSGANVLTF
j_call: TRBJ2-6
v_call: TRBV27
cdr3_length: 14

cdr3_aa: CASSLVKLASGTDTQYF
j_call: TRBJ2-3
v_call: TRBV12-3/TRBV12-4
cdr3_length: 17

cdr3_aa: CAISEGLAVYNEQFF
j_call: TRBJ2-1
v_call: TRBV10-3
cdr3_length: 15

cdr3_aa: CASSLVLQGGGANTGELFF
j_call: TRBJ2-2
v_call: TRBV5-4
cdr3_length: 19

cdr3_aa: CATLAGGPSETQYF
j_call: TRBJ2-5
v_call: TRBV27
cdr3_length: 14

cdr3_aa: CASSEVPPPSNEQFF
j_call: TRBJ2-1
v_call: TRBV10-1
cdr3_length: 15